Sequencing of this T cell receptor beta chain was carried out in a study of regulatory and conventional T cells in RAG deficiency. Blood CD4+ CD25-low CD127-high conventional T cells supplied the genomic DNA template. Produced via immunoSEQ multiplex PCR; TCRdb's table is partial and in-frame only. The sample includes 45,000 to 50,000 clones, about nine tenths seen only once; the top ten take roughly 0.5%. Deletions cut 2 bases from V and 4 bases from J, with 11 bases between. CDR1 is SGHNT and CDR2 is YENEEA in the germline V gene. There are 14 residues in the CDR3. Points on this clone: Its target is not known.

Study-wide points: Control T-cell subsets had markedly higher Shannon entropy and lower Simpson indices than RAG-deficient patients. Omenn CD25-high CD127-low cells may be activated cells, not true Tregs.

The data were also submitted as part of a second study, on regulatory T cells. That paper notes: Primers: 52 TRBV forward and 13 TRBJ reverse. Regulatory T cells showed the strongest V-J pair restriction and V/J gene skewing among patient repertoires.

The TCR comes from a human donor in good health. Material: CD4+ effector T cells sorted from blood. The V call is TRBV11-3, the J call TRBJ1-2; D remains ambiguous. The CDR3 region is CASSLSVLAYGYTF. CDR3 in DNA: TGTGCCAGCAGCTTATCCGTCCTAGCCTATGGCTACACCTTC.